This is a list of T cell receptor beta chains from one sample in a study of blood T cell repertoires in COVID-19. Assay: immunoSEQ multiplex PCR; the TCRdb copy retains only in-frame clones and omits some. The sample lists roughly 200,000 clones; around four fifths were seen once. The source material was peripheral blood. These receptors came from a woman aged 80 or over with active or convalescent COVID-19. Each CDR3 is given with its conserved first and last residue. Each record gives: clone size, V gene, CDR3 protein. The size entry is marked missing in some rows and otherwise reads once, few, many or a size class.

size: few
V: TRBV9
CDR3: CASSGQGHTEAFF

size: -
V: TRBV2
CDR3: CASSVSRSPLAKNIQYF

size: once
V: TRBV9
CDR3: CASSVGLPAGSLASGGNEQYF

size: -
V: TRBV4-2
CDR3: CASSQDLKRGDIF

size: -
V: TRBV6-5
CDR3: CASRAGVNQPQHF

size: -
V: TRBV20-1
CDR3: CSASTYGGQVYGYTF

size: -
V: TRBV7-2
CDR3: CASSLDSDTQYF

size: -
V: TRBV28
CDR3: CASRRDSNYGYTF

size: -
V: TRBV27
CDR3: CASSLSRLQETQYF

size: -
V: TRBV11-2
CDR3: CASRPEGGKRGYGYTF

size: once
V: TRBV18
CDR3: CASSPLGQGSGNTIYF

size: few
V: TRBV4-2
CDR3: CASSQDGTSGGAYQYF

size: few
V: TRBV5-1
CDR3: CASSPDRVNYGYTF

size: -
V: TRBV7-2
CDR3: CASSFASGTDTQYF

size: -
V: TRBV7-3
CDR3: CASSRSGGPQETQYF

size: -
V: TRBV28
CDR3: CASSFRQFGLAGGLWDEQFF

size: -
V: TRBV29-1
CDR3: CSVEGPDRGRSTEAFF

size: -
V: TRBV4-1
CDR3: CASSQETVNTEAFF

size: -
V: TRBV28
CDR3: CASSWALAQPQHF

size: few
V: TRBV4-1
CDR3: CASSWTGVSNEKLFF

size: few
V: TRBV11-1
CDR3: CASRGTSGRDTQYF

size: -
V: TRBV5-1
CDR3: CASSFSTETYEQYF

size: -
V: TRBV6-5
CDR3: CASGRGGYSNQPQHF

size: -
V: TRBV6-5
CDR3: CASSYVTGGLGNTIYF

size: -
V: TRBV5-1
CDR3: CASSSYPWSSGWGTGELFF

size: -
V: TRBV7-9
CDR3: CASSRPGLANTDTQYF

size: -
V: TRBV27
CDR3: CASSPGYLQETQYF

size: -
V: TRBV24-1
CDR3: CATTAGYTGELFF

size: -
V: TRBV19
CDR3: CASSPGTGGIYGYTF

size: -
V: TRBV21-1
CDR3: CASSPSFPDSPLHF

size: -
V: TRBV4-3
CDR3: CASSPGLGVYEQYF

size: -
V: TRBV5-1
CDR3: CASGPGVLNTGELFF

size: -
V: TRBV2
CDR3: CASSRDIQETQYF

size: -
V: TRBV5-1
CDR3: CASSSNGGSTEAFF

size: -
V: TRBV3-1/TRBV3-2
CDR3: CASSQSGNQPQHF

size: -
V: TRBV27
CDR3: CASSLRAAVGAGGPKTQYF

size: -
V: TRBV6-6
CDR3: CASSGTAYEQYF

size: -
V: TRBV5-6
CDR3: CASSAGLAGGPSYNEQFF

size: -
V: TRBV10-3
CDR3: CAISESTGNYGYTF

size: -
V: TRBV4-1
CDR3: CASSPTGAYGYTF

size: -
V: TRBV18
CDR3: CASSPPRVFEGEYQETQYF

size: -
V: TRBV9
CDR3: CASSGGGRRNTEAFF

size: -
V: TRBV6-5
CDR3: CASSLRRTGVEKLFF